These T cell receptor beta chains were read from a single sample in a study of PD-1 blockade in classical Hodgkin lymphoma. Repertoires were generated with immunoSEQ multiplex PCR, while TCRdb's copy carries only in-frame clones and drops some. This table holds about 86,000 clones, roughly 89% found once. Sequencing was performed on peripheral blood mononuclear cells (PBMCs), taken before the second cycle of nivolumab. The receptor set was obtained from a human donor with classical Hodgkin lymphoma. Each CDR3 is given with its conserved first and last residue. The order of the fields is CDR3 DNA, CDR3 protein, D gene, clone size, J gene, V gene. A D gene is named only where the DNA matches it firmly. The size field is filled for only some rows; it gives once, few, many or a size class.

DNA: TGTGCCAGCAGTCCCCGTACGTCGACAGGCCAAGAGACCCAGTACTTC
CDR3: CASSPRTSTGQETQYF
D: .
size: .
J: TRBJ2-5
V: TRBV28

DNA: TGCAGCGTTGATCGGGGGGCGTACACTGAAGCTTTCTTT
CDR3: CSVDRGAYTEAFF
D: .
size: .
J: TRBJ1-1
V: TRBV29-1

DNA: TGTGCCAGCAGCCAAAAACAGGGGTTCGACGAGCAGTACTTC
CDR3: CASSQKQGFDEQYF
D: TRBD1
size: .
J: TRBJ2-7
V: TRBV4-2

DNA: TGTGCCAGCAGACCTGCAGGGGCACGTGAGCAGTTCTTC
CDR3: CASRPAGAREQFF
D: .
size: .
J: TRBJ2-1
V: TRBV7-9

DNA: TGTGCCAGCAGTTTGGCAAAGTGGACCAATTCAGTTTACAATGAGCAGTTCTTC
CDR3: CASSLAKWTNSVYNEQFF
D: .
size: .
J: TRBJ2-1
V: TRBV27

DNA: TGCAGCGTTGAAATGGTTGGGGCTGGCAATGAGCAGTTCTTC
CDR3: CSVEMVGAGNEQFF
D: .
size: .
J: TRBJ2-1
V: TRBV29-1

DNA: TGTGCCAGCAGCTTAGCGCCTTCTCGCACAGATACGCAGTATTTT
CDR3: CASSLAPSRTDTQYF
D: .
size: once
J: TRBJ2-3
V: TRBV7-2

DNA: TGTGCCAGCAGCTTTAGGTCGCCCGGGACTAGCGGGGGGCCGAGGTACAATGAGCAGTTCTTC
CDR3: CASSFRSPGTSGGPRYNEQFF
D: TRBD2
size: .
J: TRBJ2-1
V: TRBV7-6

DNA: TGTGCCAGCAGCGTGTCGGGTTCGGAGACCCAGTACTTC
CDR3: CASSVSGSETQYF
D: .
size: .
J: TRBJ2-5
V: TRBV5-4

DNA: TGTGCCAGCAGCACCCTCACAGATACGCAGTATTTT
CDR3: CASSTLTDTQYF
D: .
size: .
J: TRBJ2-3
V: TRBV7-6

DNA: TGTGCCAGCAACCCCCTAGGAGGCCAATGGGCTTTCTTT
CDR3: CASNPLGGQWAFF
D: .
size: .
J: TRBJ1-1
V: TRBV28

DNA: TGTGCCAGCAGCCAAGATGGGCTAGCGGGGGCCTACGAGCAGTACTTC
CDR3: CASSQDGLAGAYEQYF
D: TRBD2
size: .
J: TRBJ2-7
V: TRBV4-2

DNA: TGTGCCAGCAGCTTAGGTCCCCCCAGGACTAGCGGGGGGTTGGAGACCCAGTACTTC
CDR3: CASSLGPPRTSGGLETQYF
D: TRBD2
size: .
J: TRBJ2-5
V: TRBV7-2